Listed below are T cell receptor beta chains from one sample, sequenced in a study of response to subunit inactivated influenza vaccine. MiXCR, applied by TCRdb to the RT-PCR reads, yields one record per CDR3 protein. The sample includes about 540,000 distinct CDR3 sequences, around 15% of them seen just once. The sample was PBMCs from blood, taken 11 to 12 days after vaccination. The receptors here all came from a man aged 50 to 59 who received an inactivated influenza vaccine. The CDR3 runs from the conserved cysteine through the conserved F or W. The order of the fields is V gene, J gene, clone size, D gene, CDR3 protein, CDR3 DNA. The D gene is left open where the match is weak. Only some rows state a clone size, as once, few, many or a class for expanded clones.

TRBV27	TRBJ1-5	.	.	CASSGRENQPQHF	TGTGCCAGCAGTGGGCGGGAGAATCAGCCCCAGCATTTT
TRBV4-2	TRBJ2-7	many	TRBD1	CASSQEGQGSSYEQYF	TGTGCCAGCAGCCAAGAGGGACAGGGGTCCTCCTACGAGCAGTACTTC
TRBV5-1	TRBJ1-1	many	.	CASSLLQSNTEAFF	TGCGCCAGCAGCTTGTTACAGTCGAACACTGAAGCTTTCTTT
TRBV6-2/TRBV6-3	TRBJ1-5	few	.	CASSYSGLGHSNQPQHF	TGTGCCAGCAGTTACTCCGGGTTGGGGCATAGCAATCAGCCCCAGCATTTT
TRBV19	TRBJ1-1	.	.	CASSTDSKTEAFF	TGTGCCAGTAGTACTGACAGCAAGACTGAAGCTTTCTTT
TRBV29-1	TRBJ1-4	few	TRBD1	CSVKQGTGPNEKLFF	TGCAGCGTTAAACAGGGGACAGGGCCTAATGAAAAACTGTTTTTT
TRBV12-3/TRBV12-4	TRBJ1-2	.	.	CASSSWGANYGYTF	TGTGCCAGCAGTTCATGGGGAGCTAACTATGGCTACACCTTC
TRBV10-3	TRBJ2-3	.	.	CAISESFDTQYF	TGTGCCATCAGTGAGTCGTTTGATACGCAGTATTTT
TRBV5-1	TRBJ2-3	.	.	CASSYGQTDTQYF	TGCGCCAGCAGCTACGGACAAACAGATACGCAGTATTTT
TRBV7-2	TRBJ2-7	few	TRBD1	CASSAGQGGTYEQYF	TGTGCCAGCAGCGCCGGACAGGGAGGAACCTACGAGCAGTACTTC
TRBV5-5	TRBJ2-7	.	.	CASSLGVTWPYEQYF	TGTGCCAGCAGCTTGGGGGTGACATGGCCCTACGAGCAGTACTTC
TRBV10-3	TRBJ1-6	.	TRBD1	CAISVGTDNSPLHF	TGTGCCATCAGTGTCGGGACAGATAATTCACCCCTCCACTTT
TRBV12-3/TRBV12-4	TRBJ1-1	.	TRBD1	CASSRQGDRTEAFF	TGTGCCAGCAGCAGACAGGGGGATCGCACTGAAGCTTTCTTT
TRBV7-2	TRBJ2-1	.	TRBD1	CASSLAGTGRLEQFF	TGTGCCAGCAGCTTAGCGGGGACAGGGCGGCTTGAGCAGTTCTTC
TRBV7-2	TRBJ2-1	many	.	CASSITQDSYNEQFF	TGTGCCAGCAGCATAACACAGGACTCCTACAATGAGCAGTTCTTC
TRBV18	TRBJ2-7	.	TRBD2	CASSPTGGGFSIEQYF	TGTGCCAGCTCACCAACCGGGGGGGGTTTCTCTATCGAGCAGTACTTC
TRBV7-2	TRBJ2-3	.	TRBD2	CASLQTRGSGDTQYF	TGTGCCAGCCTACAGACGCGGGGGTCCGGGGATACGCAGTATTTT
TRBV29-1	TRBJ2-7	.	.	CSVGRGYEQYF	TGCAGCGTTGGTCGGGGGTACGAGCAGTACTTC
TRBV5-4	TRBJ2-2	.	.	CASSLGWAGELFF	TGTGCCAGCAGCCTGGGATGGGCCGGGGAGCTGTTTTTT